These 5 T cell receptor beta chains share one sample of origin, sequenced in a study of blood T cell repertoires in COVID-19. Profiled with immunoSEQ multiplex PCR; TCRdb holds only in-frame clones, not every one. The profile shows under 300,000 clones, around 89% of them singletons. Sequenced input: PBMCs or T cells enriched from blood (not recorded which). The receptors were sampled from a man in his forties who had recovered from COVID-19.

This clone has just one count. V and J are TRBV11-2 and TRBJ2-5; 12 bases line up with TRBD2. Losses at the gene ends were 3 bases for V and 0 bases for J; bases not matched to a gene: 2. CDR3 length: 16 residues. Germline lookup yields CDR1 SGHAT and CDR2 FQNNGV. The CDR3 nucleotides are TGTGCCAGCAGCTTCGGGACTAGCGGGCACCAAGAGACCCAGTACTTC. Encoded protein: CASSFGTSGHQETQYF.

The chain combines TRBV2 with TRBJ2-1; D ambiguous. Germline CDR1 and CDR2: SNHLY and FYNNEI. The CDR3 runs to 12 residues. V was shortened by 4 bases and J by 5 bases, with 6 bases between the two germline ends. In nucleotides, the CDR3 is TGTGCCAGCAGTGTTCGGGACAATGAGCAGTTCTTC. Encoded protein: CASSVRDNEQFF.

In this sample, this clone turned up once. The gene calls are TRBV10-2 and TRBJ1-4; TRBD1 matches 7 bases. V lost 1 base and J lost 4; bases outside the gene matches: 9. This CDR3 has 17 amino acids. CDR1 is WSHSY and CDR2 is SAAADI in the germline V gene. CDR3 coding DNA: TGCGCCAGCAGTGAGTTTAGGACAGGAGGATATAATGAAAAACTGTTTTTT. Residues: CASSEFRTGGYNEKLFF.

This chain joins TRBV7-9 and TRBJ2-1; no firm D call. With 1 base removed from V and 0 bases from J, the gap between germline ends came to 16 bases. Germline values: CDR1 SEHNR, CDR2 FQNEAQ (reference sequence). The length of the CDR3 is 18 residues. The CDR3 region is CASSLGWSAASSYNEQFF. The DNA of the CDR3 is TGTGCCAGCAGCTTAGGGTGGTCGGCGGCGAGCTCCTACAATGAGCAGTTCTTC.

This clone has a handful of counts. The chain combines TRBV24-1 with TRBJ2-6; 7 bases map to TRBD2. CDR1 and CDR2 (germline): KGHDR, SFDVKD. The CDR3 has 19 amino acids. V dropped 4 bases and J dropped 0; count of bases not matched to a gene: 11. CDR3 protein: CATSDPSAGRGSGANVLTF. CDR3 DNA: TGTGCCACCAGTGACCCATCCGCGGGGAGGGGCTCTGGGGCCAACGTCCTGACTTTC.